A selection of T cell receptor beta chains follows, all from one sample in a study of OX40 agonist ivuxolimab in advanced cancers. Sequenced by immunoSEQ multiplex PCR; TCRdb stores in-frame clones only, minus some. The sample gives some 80,000 clones, roughly 84% of which show up once; under 8% is in the top ten. The material sequenced was CD4+ or CD8+ T cells sorted from blood, taken in a trial of the OX40 agonist ivuxolimab. Receptor source: an adult with an advanced solid tumor such as melanoma, head and neck, liver or kidney cancer. CDR3s include the opening cysteine and the closing phenylalanine or tryptophan. D genes are given only for firm matches. Clone size is shown for a subset of rows, as once, few, many or a class of expanded clone.

cdr3_aa,cdr3_nt,j_call,clone_size,v_call,d_call
CASSDVYSGHNQPQHF,TGTGCCAGCAGTGATGTATACTCGGGGCACAATCAGCCCCAGCATTTT,TRBJ1-5,NA,TRBV6-1,NA
CASSEGFGRFNYGYTF,TGTGCCAGCAGTGAAGGGTTTGGGAGGTTTAACTATGGCTACACCTTC,TRBJ1-2,NA,TRBV6-1,NA
CASSRSYNQPQHF,TGTGCCAGCAGCCGCTCCTACAATCAGCCCCAGCATTTT,TRBJ1-5,NA,TRBV11-2,NA
CASSSANRGGGYTF,TGTGCCAGCAGTTCCGCGAACAGGGGGGGCGGCTACACCTTC,TRBJ1-2,once,TRBV27,TRBD1
CASSLGTGAYEQYF,TGTGCCAGCAGTTTGGGGACGGGGGCCTACGAGCAGTACTTC,TRBJ2-7,NA,TRBV6-5,NA
CASSFWTGGRTEAFF,TGTGCCAGCAGCTTCTGGACAGGGGGACGCACTGAAGCTTTCTTT,TRBJ1-1,few,TRBV7-2,TRBD1
CASSEGTGAGNTIYF,TGTGCCAGCAGTGAAGGGACGGGGGCTGGAAACACCATATATTTT,TRBJ1-3,NA,TRBV27,NA
CASSLAYVDEAFF,TGTGCCAGCAGCTTAGCCTATGTGGATGAAGCTTTCTTT,TRBJ1-1,NA,TRBV7-9,NA
CASIRLADTGELFF,TGTGCCAGCATCAGACTAGCAGACACCGGGGAGCTGTTTTTT,TRBJ2-2,NA,TRBV6-1,TRBD2
CASSSGLAGETQYF,TGTGCCAGCAGCTCGGGACTGGCGGGAGAGACCCAGTACTTC,TRBJ2-5,NA,TRBV11-3,NA
CATGRGTVMNTEAFF,TGTGCCACCGGGCGGGGGACAGTGATGAACACTGAAGCTTTCTTT,TRBJ1-1,once,TRBV7-9,TRBD1
CASSRDSYEQYF,TGTGCCAGCAGTCGGGACAGCTACGAGCAGTACTTC,TRBJ2-7,NA,TRBV6-1,TRBD1
CASSIDGQGFRNTQYF,TGTGCCAGTAGTATAGATGGTCAGGGTTTTAGAAATACGCAGTATTTT,TRBJ2-3,NA,TRBV19,NA
CASTGDRGETQYF,TGTGCCAGCACCGGGGACAGGGGAGAGACCCAGTACTTC,TRBJ2-5,NA,TRBV6-5,TRBD1
CAWSEGNGYEQYF,TGTGCCTGGAGTGAGGGAAACGGCTACGAGCAGTACTTC,TRBJ2-7,NA,TRBV30,NA
CAWKRSTGSSNQPQHF,TGTGCCTGGAAGCGTTCGACAGGGTCTAGCAATCAGCCCCAGCATTTT,TRBJ1-5,NA,TRBV30,TRBD1
CASSVGTSRYNEQFF,TGTGCCAGCAGCGTAGGCACGAGCCGTTACAATGAGCAGTTCTTC,TRBJ2-1,NA,TRBV9,NA
CASSFGNSFETQYF,TGTGCCAGCAGCTTCGGCAATAGTTTTGAGACCCAGTACTTC,TRBJ2-5,NA,TRBV7-2,NA
CASSQRDPNNPTGAFF,TGTGCCAGCAGCCAAAGGGACCCTAATAACCCCACTGGGGCTTTCTTT,TRBJ1-1,NA,TRBV14,NA
CASSEGQGREQFF,TGCGCCAGCAGTGAGGGGCAGGGTCGTGAGCAGTTCTTC,TRBJ2-1,NA,TRBV10-1,NA
CAWSLPTFFLHTDTQYF,TGTGCCTGGAGCTTGCCTACATTTTTCTTACACACAGATACGCAGTATTTT,TRBJ2-3,NA,TRBV30,NA
CASKLAGDFTDTQYF,TGTGCCAGCAAATTAGCGGGGGACTTCACAGATACGCAGTATTTT,TRBJ2-3,NA,TRBV6-1,TRBD2
CASSLVIGAGANVLTF,TGTGCCAGCAGCTTAGTGATCGGGGCTGGGGCCAACGTCCTGACTTTC,TRBJ2-6,few,TRBV7-2,NA
CASSIGTGPYEQYF,TGTGCCAGTAGTATCGGGACAGGACCCTACGAGCAGTACTTC,TRBJ2-7,NA,TRBV19,TRBD1
CASSLGEFTGANVLTF,TGTGCCAGCAGCTTAGGCGAATTTACTGGGGCCAACGTCCTGACTTTC,TRBJ2-6,NA,TRBV7-9,NA
CASSQGQGNQPQHF,TGTGCCAGCTCCCAGGGACAGGGCAATCAGCCCCAGCATTTT,TRBJ1-5,few,TRBV18,TRBD1
CASSPQSRDEKLFF,TGTGCCAGCTCACCACAGAGCAGGGATGAAAAACTGTTTTTT,TRBJ1-4,NA,TRBV18,NA
CASSLMGRRSYNKQFF,TGTGCCAGCAGCCTTATGGGAAGGAGGTCCTACAATAAGCAGTTCTTC,TRBJ2-1,NA,TRBV7-6,NA
CATSRTGTGNQPQHF,TGTGCCACCAGCAGAACCGGGACAGGCAATCAGCCCCAGCATTTT,TRBJ1-5,NA,TRBV15,TRBD1
CASSPPFSRTGELFF,TGTGCCAGCTCACCACCCTTCAGCCGAACCGGGGAGCTGTTTTTT,TRBJ2-2,NA,TRBV18,NA
CASSLLGRSLDTQYF,TGCGCCAGCAGCTTATTAGGACGGTCGCTCGATACGCAGTATTTT,TRBJ2-3,NA,TRBV5-1,NA
CAWSGRERWELFF,TGTGCCTGGAGTGGAAGGGAAAGGTGGGAGCTGTTTTTT,TRBJ2-2,NA,TRBV30,NA
CASGSQRTGNYEQYF,TGTGCTAGTGGTTCACAACGGACAGGTAATTACGAGCAGTACTTC,TRBJ2-7,NA,TRBV12-5,TRBD1
CASSYRGASTDTQYF,TGTGCCAGCAGTTACCGGGGGGCGAGCACAGATACGCAGTATTTT,TRBJ2-3,NA,TRBV6-5,NA
CASSQSWVGSQPQHF,TGCGCCAGCAGCCAGTCCTGGGTTGGGAGTCAGCCCCAGCATTTT,TRBJ1-5,NA,TRBV4-1,NA
CAWSPGQGIFLGSYEQYF,TGTGCCTGGAGTCCAGGACAGGGTATCTTCTTAGGAAGCTACGAGCAGTACTTC,TRBJ2-7,once,TRBV30,TRBD1
CASSLYMDRQFF,TGTGCCAGCAGCTTATACATGGACCGGCAGTTCTTC,TRBJ2-1,NA,TRBV7-8,NA
CASSSRQGIHEQYF,TGCGCCAGCAGTTCCCGACAGGGTATCCACGAGCAGTACTTC,TRBJ2-7,NA,TRBV23-1,TRBD1
CASSQGLRGYTF,TGTGCCAGCAGTCAAGGGCTAAGGGGCTACACCTTC,TRBJ1-2,NA,TRBV6-1,NA
CASSDRIHSGDLWPQHF,TGTGCCAGCAGTGACCGTATCCACAGTGGGGACTTGTGGCCCCAGCATTTT,TRBJ1-5,NA,TRBV6-1,NA
CASSYSIRSGNTIYF,TGTGCCAGCAGTTACTCGATCCGCTCTGGAAACACCATATATTTT,TRBJ1-3,NA,TRBV6-5,NA